This T cell receptor gamma chain stems from a study of Vδ1+ human thymocytes. Regarding the study as a whole: Thymic TRG and TRD repertoires appeared highly polyclonal, with Gaussian CDR3 length distributions.

The germline V gene has CDR1 VINAFY and CDR2 YDVSNSKD. The junction had 6 bases not matched to a gene; V was cut back by 3 bases and J by 7 bases. This CDR3 is built from 12 residues. There are a few counts of this clone. The antigen is unknown. RNA was extracted from the cells and then reverse transcribed. The CDR3 regions were amplified by multiplex PCR from V-gene primers to a constant-region primer. TCRdb re-processed the multiplex PCR reads via CATT. The sample carries 7,500 to 10,000 gamma-chain clones, less than 70% recorded once. Sequencing was carried out using Vdelta1+ gamma-delta thymocytes from the thymus. Stated subset: FACS-sorted CD3+ TCRalphabeta- TCRVdelta1+ TCRVdelta2- thymocytes. The chain carries TRGV5 and TRGJ1 or TRGJ2. This clonotype was sampled from a girl under two years old who had congenital heart surgery. This chain's CDR3 is CATWDWGYKKLF. CDR3 sequence (DNA): TGTGCCACCTGGGACTGGGGGTATAAGAAACTCTTT.